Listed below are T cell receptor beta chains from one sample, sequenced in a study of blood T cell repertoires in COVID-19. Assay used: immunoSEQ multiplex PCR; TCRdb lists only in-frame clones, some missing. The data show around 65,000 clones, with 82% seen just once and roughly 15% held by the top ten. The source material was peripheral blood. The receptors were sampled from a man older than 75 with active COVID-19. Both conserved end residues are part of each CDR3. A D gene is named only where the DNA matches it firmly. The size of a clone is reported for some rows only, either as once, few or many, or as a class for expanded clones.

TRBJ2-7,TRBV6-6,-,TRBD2,TGTGCCAGCAGTTTTCCCTGGACGGCCGGGGGGGAGCAGTACTTC,CASSFPWTAGGEQYF
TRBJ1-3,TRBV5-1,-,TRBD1,TGCGCCAGCACCCAGGGGACAGCTGGAAACACCATATATTTT,CASTQGTAGNTIYF
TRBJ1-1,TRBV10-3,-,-,TGTGCCATCAGGCTGGGGGACATCAACACTGAAGCTTTCTTT,CAIRLGDINTEAFF
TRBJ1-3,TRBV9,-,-,TGTGCCAGCAGCCCCTTCTCGACAGGAGGAAACACCATATATTTT,CASSPFSTGGNTIYF
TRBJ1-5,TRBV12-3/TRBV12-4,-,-,TGTGCCAGCAGCGGGACACCACCTCAGCCCCAGCATTTT,CASSGTPPQPQHF
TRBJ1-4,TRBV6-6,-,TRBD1,TGTGCCAGCAAAATCGGACAGGGCGAGCGAAAACTGTTTTTT,CASKIGQGERKLFF
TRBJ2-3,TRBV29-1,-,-,TGCAGTCTATCCTCGACAACCCGTGTGGATACGCAGTATTTT,CSLSSTTRVDTQYF
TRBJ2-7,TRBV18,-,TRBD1,TGTGCCAGCTCACGGGGGATAGGACAGGGAAGGGAGAACGAGCAGTACTTC,CASSRGIGQGRENEQYF
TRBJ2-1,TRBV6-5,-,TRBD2,TGTGCCAGCAGTTACTCGAACCGAGCGGGAGGGACTGAGCAGTTCTTC,CASSYSNRAGGTEQFF
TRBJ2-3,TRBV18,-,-,TGTGCCAGCTCACGGGGCGGGATTAGCACAGATACGCAGTATTTT,CASSRGGISTDTQYF
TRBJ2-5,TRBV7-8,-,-,TGTGCCAGCAGCTTAGGGGGCTTCCAGGGGGGCCAGTACTTC,CASSLGGFQGGQYF
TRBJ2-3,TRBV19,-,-,TGTGCCAGTACGCCAATCGGGGGAAGCACAGATACGCAGTATTTT,CASTPIGGSTDTQYF
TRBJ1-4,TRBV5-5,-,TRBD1,TGTGCCAGCAGCTGGGGACAGGGAGGAGGAACTAATGAAAAACTGTTTTTT,CASSWGQGGGTNEKLFF
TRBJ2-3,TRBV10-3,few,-,TGTGCCATCAGGGACCCGGGAGCACAGATTACGCAGTATTTT,CAIRDPGAQITQYF
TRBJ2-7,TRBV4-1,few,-,TGCGCCAGCAGCCAAGCCGGCGGATCCTACGAGCAGTACTTC,CASSQAGGSYEQYF
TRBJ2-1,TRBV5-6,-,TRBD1,TGTGCCAGCAGCTTGAGGGACAGGGGTGAGCAGTTCTTC,CASSLRDRGEQFF
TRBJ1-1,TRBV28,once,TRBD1,TGTGCCAGCAGCTTAGGGACAGGGGGATCATTGACTTTCTTT,CASSLGTGGSLTFF
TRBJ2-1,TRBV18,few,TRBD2,TGTGCCAGCTCACCACCGAGGACTAGCGACTACAATGAGCAGTTCTTC,CASSPPRTSDYNEQFF
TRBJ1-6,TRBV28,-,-,TGTGCCAGCAGTTTTCCCCAGGGAGGGTCGCCCCTCCACTTT,CASSFPQGGSPLHF
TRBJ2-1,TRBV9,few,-,TGTGCCAGCAGCGCCCCTGGACTGCCCTACAATGAGCAGTTCTTC,CASSAPGLPYNEQFF
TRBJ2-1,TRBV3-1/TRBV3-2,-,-,TGTGCCAGCAGCCTCCCGGGGGGCCAGCAGTTCTTC,CASSLPGGQQFF
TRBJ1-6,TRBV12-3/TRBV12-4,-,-,TGTGCCAGCAGTGGGGGGGCACCCCTCCACTTT,CASSGGAPLHF
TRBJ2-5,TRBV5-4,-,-,TGTGCCAGCAGCTCCGGACTGCAAGAGACCCAGTACTTC,CASSSGLQETQYF
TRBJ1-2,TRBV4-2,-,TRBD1,TGTGCCAGCAGCCCAGGGACAGGCCGGGGGGGCTACACCTTC,CASSPGTGRGGYTF
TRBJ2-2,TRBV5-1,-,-,TGCGCCAGCACCCGACTCGGGACTAACACCGGGGAGCTGTTTTTT,CASTRLGTNTGELFF
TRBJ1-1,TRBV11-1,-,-,TGTGCCAGCAGCTTAGGCGTGAACACTGAAGCTTTCTTT,CASSLGVNTEAFF
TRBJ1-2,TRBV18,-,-,TGTGCCAGCTCACCAACACCGGAGTATGGCTACACCTTC,CASSPTPEYGYTF
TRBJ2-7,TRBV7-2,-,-,TGTGCCAGCAGCTTAGGCGGGATCTCCTACGAGCAGTACTTC,CASSLGGISYEQYF
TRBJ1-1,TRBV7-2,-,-,TGTGCCAGCAGCTTACAGGGTTCCCCTGAAGCTTTCTTT,CASSLQGSPEAFF
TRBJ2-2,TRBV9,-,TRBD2,TGTGCCAGCAGCGCGAGCAGCAGCGGGATATTAGGCGGGGAGCTGTTTTTT,CASSASSSGILGGELFF
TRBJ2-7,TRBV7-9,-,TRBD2,TGTGCCAGCAGCGGAGGCGGGAGCTACGAGCAGTACTTC,CASSGGGSYEQYF
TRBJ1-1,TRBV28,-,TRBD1,TGTGCCAGCAGTTCGGGACAGGGGAACACTGAAGCTTTCTTT,CASSSGQGNTEAFF
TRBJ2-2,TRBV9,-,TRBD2,TGTGCCAGCAGCGTAGGACTAGCGGGGTCGAACACCGGGGAGCTGTTTTTT,CASSVGLAGSNTGELFF
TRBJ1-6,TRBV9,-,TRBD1,TGTGCCAGCAGCGTCCAGACAGGGCCTAGTTCACCCCTCCACTTT,CASSVQTGPSSPLHF
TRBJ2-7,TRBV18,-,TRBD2,TGTGCCAGCTCACCCCCCGCGGGAGCTCCCAACGAGCAGTACTTC,CASSPPAGAPNEQYF
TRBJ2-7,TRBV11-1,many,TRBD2,TGTGCCAGCAGCTTATCGACTAGCGGAACCTACGAGCAGTACTTC,CASSLSTSGTYEQYF
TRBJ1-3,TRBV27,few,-,TGTGCCAGCAGTTCGACAGTCCCCTCTGGAAACACCATATATTTT,CASSSTVPSGNTIYF
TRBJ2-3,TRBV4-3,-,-,TGCGCCAGCAGCCAAGGACTAGCAGATACGCAGTATTTT,CASSQGLADTQYF
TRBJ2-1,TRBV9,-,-,TGTGCCAGCAGCGTATCCCAGGGTGGGTCCTACAATGAGCAGTTCTTC,CASSVSQGGSYNEQFF
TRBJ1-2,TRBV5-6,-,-,TGTGCCAGCAGCTTGGTGGGCAGGGGCGGTTATGGCTACACCTTC,CASSLVGRGGYGYTF
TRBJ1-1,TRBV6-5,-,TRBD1,TGTGCCAGCAGTTACCTGACAGGGAGGAATGAAGCTTTCTTT,CASSYLTGRNEAFF
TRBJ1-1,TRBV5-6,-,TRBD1,TGTGCCAGCAGCTGGGGACAGGGTACGGTCGCTGAAGCTTTCTTT,CASSWGQGTVAEAFF
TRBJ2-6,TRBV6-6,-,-,TGTGCCAGCAGTTACGGAGGGGGCGGGGCCAACGTCCTGACTTTC,CASSYGGGGANVLTF
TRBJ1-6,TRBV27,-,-,TGTGCCAGCAGTTTTAACGGGCAGGGCAATTCACCCCTCCACTTT,CASSFNGQGNSPLHF
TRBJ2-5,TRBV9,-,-,TGTGCCAGCAGCGTAAGACTGGGAGAGACCCAGTACTTC,CASSVRLGETQYF
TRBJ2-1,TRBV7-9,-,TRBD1,TGTGCCAGCAGCCCGACGGACAGGGAACCTTTCGGCAATGAGCAGTTCTTC,CASSPTDREPFGNEQFF
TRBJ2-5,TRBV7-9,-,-,TGTGCCAGCAGCCCTGAGGAAGAGACCCAGTACTTC,CASSPEEETQYF
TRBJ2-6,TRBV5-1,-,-,TGCGCCAGCAGCTTGGAGGGGCCCTCTGGGGCCAACGTCCTGACTTTC,CASSLEGPSGANVLTF
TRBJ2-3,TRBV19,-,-,TGTGCCAGTAGTAGACTAGGGACTAGCACAGATACGCAGTATTTT,CASSRLGTSTDTQYF
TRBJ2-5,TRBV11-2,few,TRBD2,TGTGCCAGCAGCTCCCAGGGACTAGCGGGAGGAAGGGAGACCCAGTACTTC,CASSSQGLAGGRETQYF
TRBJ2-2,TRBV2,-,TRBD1,TGTGCCAGCAGCCGACAGGGGGACACCGGGGAGCTGTTTTTT,CASSRQGDTGELFF
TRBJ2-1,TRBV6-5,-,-,TGTGCCAGCAGTTCCCCTGGAGGGGCGCAGTTCTTC,CASSSPGGAQFF
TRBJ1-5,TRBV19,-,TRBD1,TGTGCCAGTAGTAGACCGGGACAGGGGAATCAGCCCCAGCATTTT,CASSRPGQGNQPQHF